This T cell receptor (beta chain) was captured in a study of OX40 agonist ivuxolimab in advanced cancers. Overall study: Prior checkpoint blockade (anti-PD-1, anti-PD-L1 or anti-CTLA-4) was permitted; less than 45% had it.

TCRdb's table, derived via immunoSEQ multiplex PCR, lists solely in-frame clones and lacks some. The sample lists tens of thousands of clones, under 90% occurring once. This CDR3 is built from 14 residues. CDR1 is SGHRS and CDR2 is YFSETQ in the germline V gene. The V segment lost 4 bases and the J segment 6 bases; nucleotides outside the gene matches: 4. The rearrangement links TRBV5-1 to TRBJ2-2; 9 positions agree with TRBD1. The source was CD4+ or CD8+ T cells sorted from blood, collected in a trial of the OX40 agonist ivuxolimab. The sequence came from an adult with an advanced solid tumor such as melanoma, head and neck, liver or kidney cancer. The CDR3 spells CASSLRQGAGELFF. DNA for the CDR3: TGCGCCAGCAGCCTGAGACAGGGGGCCGGGGAGCTGTTTTTT.